This TCR beta chain came from a study of T cells in Graves' hyperthyroidism and ophthalmopathy. With respect to this clonotype: Its specificity is unknown.

The diagnostic basis comprised clinical symptoms, serum thyroxine and TRAb, thyroid ultrasound and orbital computed tomography. RNA transcripts served as the template for amplifying TCR beta CDR3 regions. Carried out on the TCR CDR3, a first-round RT-PCR used the HTBI primer set. TCRdb re-called the multiplex PCR reads through MiXCR, storing one row per CDR3 protein. The profile shows 250,000 to 350,000 distinct CDR3 sequences, approximately 17% of them singletons. Whole-study results and caveats: Model predictions of ophthalmopathy came a median roughly 6.7 months before onset. A model of 13 V-J features distinguished ophthalmopathy from stable hyperthyroidism.

The germline V gene has CDR1 DFQATT and CDR2 SNEGSKA (reference sequence). The CDR3 loop spans 16 amino acids. V was pared by 0 bases and J by 4 bases, with 12 bases of the junction left unmatched. This receptor was obtained from a woman aged 55 to 70 with Graves' ophthalmopathy. The chain joins TRBV20-1 to TRBJ2-7, with 7 positions matching TRBD2. Sequencing input: blood. The CDR3 DNA reads as TGCAGTGCTAGAGATAAGGTCGGGAGGAAGGGTTACGAGCAGTACTTC. Translated: CSARDKVGRKGYEQYF.